The following is a T cell receptor (beta chain) sequence with its context. The data stem from a study of blood T cells in healthy people across ages. The overall study: Capture by template switching was about one barcoded beta molecule per two T cells.

Alongside a J-beta primer mix, a sample-barcoded 5' primer served in a second PCR lasting about 6 to 12 cycles. Each TCR beta cDNA got a 12-nucleotide random molecular identifier. TCRdb redid the calling of the 5' RACE reads with MiXCR, one entry per CDR3 protein. Of about 670,000 distinct CDR3 sequences detected, more than 45% appear once; the ten largest clones hold roughly 14%. There were at least 5 micrograms of total RNA extracted from every sample. The CDR3 is made up of 15 amino acids. Trimming removed 0 bases at V and 6 bases at J, with 12 bases between. The V gene's germline CDR1 is MGHRA and CDR2 YSYEKL.

The sequence derives from an elderly woman in good health. Sequences were obtained from blood. The chain is built from TRBV4-1 and TRBJ1-5; a possible D gene is TRBD1 (6 bases). CDR3 sequence: CASSQDRGRGQPQHF. The CDR3 coding sequence is TGCGCCAGCAGCCAAGACAGGGGTCGAGGTCAGCCCCAGCATTTT.